This is a list of T cell receptor beta chains from one sample in a study of blood T cell repertoires in COVID-19. The data were produced by immunoSEQ multiplex PCR, yet TCRdb's version contains in-frame clones alone and is incomplete. The data show just under 65,000 clones, roughly 78% seen once. The sequenced material came from peripheral blood. These receptors were collected from a man in his sixties with COVID-19, enrolled during active disease. Each CDR3 is given with its conserved first and last residue. Fields, in order: CDR3 length, V gene, D gene, clone size, J gene, CDR3 DNA, CDR3 protein. A D gene is named only where the DNA matches it firmly. Clone size, where shown, is once, few, many, or a class for clones that have expanded.

>15|TRBV2|TRBD2|-|TRBJ2-7
TGTGCCAGCAGTCTTCGGACTAGCGGTACCTACGAGCAGTACTTC
CASSLRTSGTYEQYF
>10|TRBV29-1|-|-|TRBJ2-7
TGCAGCGTTGTGCAGTACGAGCAGTACTTC
CSVVQYEQYF
>12|TRBV30|-|-|TRBJ1-4
TGTGCCTGGAGGCCCGGGGATGAAAAACTGTTTTTT
CAWRPGDEKLFF
>19|TRBV7-3|TRBD1|-|TRBJ2-6
TGTGCCAGCAGCCCGATGGGAAGGCAGGGGGCGCTTGGGGCCAACGTCCTGACTTTC
CASSPMGRQGALGANVLTF
>15|TRBV6-5|TRBD1|-|TRBJ1-3
TGTGCCAGCATAGCAGGGGGCTTTTCTGGAAACACCATATATTTT
CASIAGGFSGNTIYF
>11|TRBV28|-|-|TRBJ1-1
TGTGCCACCGCGGCTGGCACTGAAGCTTTCTTT
CATAAGTEAFF
>14|TRBV6-1|-|-|TRBJ1-3
TGTGCCAGCAGTGAAGGGACAATATTGAACACCATATATTTT
CASSEGTILNTIYF
>15|TRBV21-1|-|many|TRBJ2-5
TGTGCCAGCAGCAAAGAAGTGGGTAGCGGGGAGACCCAGTACTTC
CASSKEVGSGETQYF
>13|TRBV6-1|TRBD1|once|TRBJ1-1
TGTGCCAGCAGTGAAGCGCGACAGGGTCGGGCTTTCTTT
CASSEARQGRAFF
>17|TRBV6-1|TRBD1|few|TRBJ1-6
TGTGCCAGCAGTGAAGCGCTTCGGACAGGGTGGGGTTCACCCCTCCACTTT
CASSEALRTGWGSPLHF
>14|TRBV7-9|-|-|TRBJ1-1
TGTGCCAGCAGCCAAGGACAGTCGAACACTGAAGCTTTCTTT
CASSQGQSNTEAFF
>14|TRBV10-2|TRBD2|-|TRBJ2-1
TGCGCCAGCAGTCTACTAGCGGGAGGGGGTGAGCAGTTCTTC
CASSLLAGGGEQFF
>15|TRBV3-1/TRBV3-2|-|-|TRBJ1-6
TGTGCCAGCAGCCCCCCCGGGGGGTCTCGTTCACCCCTCCACTTT
CASSPPGGSRSPLHF
>13|TRBV7-9|TRBD1|many|TRBJ1-6
TGTGCCAGCGGGACAGGGTACGATTCACCCCTCCACTTT
CASGTGYDSPLHF
>12|TRBV27|-|-|TRBJ2-1
TGTGCCAGCAGGCCTTCATGGGGCGAGCAGTTCTTC
CASRPSWGEQFF
>15|TRBV7-6|-|-|TRBJ2-5
TGTGCCAGCAGCTTACGCGGTGCGGGTGGGGAGACCCAGTACTTC
CASSLRGAGGETQYF
>14|TRBV6-5|-|-|TRBJ1-5
TGTGCCAGCAGCGACGACTGGAGAAATCAGCCCCAGCATTTT
CASSDDWRNQPQHF
>15|TRBV2|TRBD2|-|TRBJ2-1
TGTGCCAGCCTGCCACCTAGCGGGGCCTACAATGAGCAGTTCTTC
CASLPPSGAYNEQFF
>13|TRBV28|-|-|TRBJ1-1
TGTGCCACTGGGGGGGAGAGTTACACTGAAGCTTTCTTT
CATGGESYTEAFF
>15|TRBV19|TRBD2|once|TRBJ2-7
TGTGCCAGTAGGCGTCGACTAGCGGGGGACTACGAGCAGTACTTC
CASRRRLAGDYEQYF
>14|TRBV27|-|-|TRBJ2-3
TGTGCCAGCAGTTTAAGGACTTCCACAGATACGCAGTATTTT
CASSLRTSTDTQYF
>13|TRBV2|-|-|TRBJ2-3
TGTGCCAGCAATAGAGATCCCACAGATACGCAGTATTTT
CASNRDPTDTQYF
>15|TRBV5-6|-|-|TRBJ2-2
TGTGCCAGCAGCGGAAAGGACATTTACACCGGGGAGCTGTTTTTT
CASSGKDIYTGELFF
>14|TRBV29-1|-|-|TRBJ2-2
TGCAGCGTTGGGGTACTAACGAACACCGGGGAGCTGTTTTTT
CSVGVLTNTGELFF
>14|TRBV18|-|-|TRBJ2-2
TGTGCCAGCTCACCAGAACAAGACACCGGGGAGCTGTTTTTT
CASSPEQDTGELFF
>18|TRBV7-9|-|-|TRBJ1-5
TGTGCCAGCAGCTTATCACTCAGGGGCGGCGATCACAATCAGCCCCAGCATTTT
CASSLSLRGGDHNQPQHF
>13|TRBV18|-|-|TRBJ1-1
TGTGCCAGCTCACCCGGACAGTCCACTGAAGCTTTCTTT
CASSPGQSTEAFF
>16|TRBV7-6|-|-|TRBJ2-7
TGTGCCAGCAGCTTATCTTTGCGGGACAGATCGTACGAGCAGTACTTC
CASSLSLRDRSYEQYF
>11|TRBV20-1|-|-|TRBJ2-3
TGCAGTGCTACGTACACAGATACGCAGTATTTT
CSATYTDTQYF
>15|TRBV7-9|TRBD1|-|TRBJ2-1
TGTGCCAGCAGCCCAGGACAGGGTCAGGGGAATGAGCAGTTCTTC
CASSPGQGQGNEQFF
>15|TRBV28|-|-|TRBJ2-5
TGTGCCAGCACAAATGCCGGGGGGCCCCAAGAGACCCAGTACTTC
CASTNAGGPQETQYF
>15|TRBV29-1|-|-|TRBJ2-7
TGCAGCGTTGAAGAGGAGGCGTCGGAGACCTACGAGCAGTACTTC
CSVEEEASETYEQYF
>17|TRBV6-4|TRBD1|-|TRBJ1-1
TGTGCCAGCAGTGGTAGGGACAGGGTTGGTGGGAATGCTGAAGCTTTCTTT
CASSGRDRVGGNAEAFF
>16|TRBV24-1|-|-|TRBJ1-5
TGTGCCTCACGACAACTTCGGACAGAGATCAATCAGCCCCAGCATTTT
CASRQLRTEINQPQHF
>11|TRBV12-3/TRBV12-4|-|-|TRBJ1-5
TGTGCCAGCAGCTCGAGCGGGGCCCAGCATTTT
CASSSSGAQHF
>15|TRBV5-1|-|once|TRBJ1-5
TGCGCCAGCAGCGCCGGAGACTATAGCAATCAGCCCCAGCATTTT
CASSAGDYSNQPQHF
>13|TRBV18|-|-|TRBJ2-7
TGTGCCAGCTCACGAGACACCTCCTACGAGCAGTACTTC
CASSRDTSYEQYF
>16|TRBV11-2|-|-|TRBJ1-4
TGTGCCAGCAGCCCCTCCGGGAGGGGACGAAATGAAAAACTGTTTTTT
CASSPSGRGRNEKLFF
>15|TRBV12-5|-|-|TRBJ2-2
TGTGCTAGTGGTCCTAGCCTTGGGGTCGAGGGGGAGCTGTTTTTT
CASGPSLGVEGELFF
>13|TRBV5-1|-|-|TRBJ1-1
TGCGCCAGCAGGTCGACTTGGGACACTGAAGCTTTCTTT
CASRSTWDTEAFF
>13|TRBV5-6|-|-|TRBJ1-2
TGTGCCAGCAGTCTCGGAGCTAACTATGGCTACACCTTC
CASSLGANYGYTF
>15|TRBV6-1|TRBD2|few|TRBJ2-3
TGTGCCAGCAGTGAAGTCGGGAGGAGTACAGATACGCAGTATTTT
CASSEVGRSTDTQYF
>11|TRBV5-6|-|-|TRBJ2-1
TGTGCCAGCAGCTTGGGCGGGATGCCGTTCTTC
CASSLGGMPFF
>18|TRBV2|-|-|TRBJ2-1
TGTGCCAGCAGTAAATTCAGTCATGGGGGCGCCGGCGACAATGAGCAGTTCTTC
CASSKFSHGGAGDNEQFF
>15|TRBV30|-|once|TRBJ2-1
TGTGCCTGGGAAGGGACTGTGAGCTCCTACAATGAGCAGTTCTTC
CAWEGTVSSYNEQFF
>12|TRBV2|-|-|TRBJ2-7
TGTGCCAGCCGTGGAGGTTCCTACGAGCAGTACTTC
CASRGGSYEQYF
>14|TRBV6-1|-|-|TRBJ1-5
TGTGCCAGCAGTGAAGGCGTGGTCAATCAGCCCCAGCATTTT
CASSEGVVNQPQHF
>14|TRBV15|TRBD1|-|TRBJ2-7
TGTGCCACCAGCGGGACAGGGGGTACCTACGAGCAGTACTTC
CATSGTGGTYEQYF
>14|TRBV5-1|-|-|TRBJ1-5
TGCGCCAGCAGCTGGACGGGTAGCGACCAGCCCCAGCATTTT
CASSWTGSDQPQHF
>13|TRBV12-5|-|-|TRBJ1-1
TGTGCTAGTGGTTTGGACGGGGGGGGCCGATCTTTCTTT
CASGLDGGGRSFF
>11|TRBV7-2|TRBD2|-|TRBJ2-1
TGTGCCAGCGGAAGCGGGGGGTTGCCGTTCTTC
CASGSGGLPFF